What follows are 12 T cell receptor beta chains derived from one specimen sequenced in a study of vaccination and CD4 T cells after COVID-19. The Oncomine TCR Beta short-read assay was applied to DNA of cultured CD4+ T cells. TCRdb re-called the PCR reads through MiXCR, storing one row per CDR3 protein. Of some 20,000 distinct CDR3 sequences in the sample, roughly 29% were seen once. Regarding treatment: 10-day PBMC culture with coronavirus spike peptide pools or control peptides (ViraFEST assay). The antigens for these receptors are not known. The sequencing sample was made of cultured CD4+ T cells from blood. The receptors come from a human donor with COVID-19.

The V and J genes are TRBV7-2 and TRBJ1-6; D perhaps matches TRBD1 (5 bases). This CDR3 has 14 amino acids. The V gene's germline CDR1 is SGHTA and CDR2 FQGNSA. Trimming took 1 base from V and 10 from J, leaving 11 bases between them. The CDR3 coding sequence is TGTGCCAGCAGCTTAGGGGGGAGGTCCTCACCCCTCCACTTT. This translates into CASSLGGRSSPLHF.

The CDR3 bases are TGTGCCAGCAGTCAACCGGGACAGAAAACCGGGCGTGAAGCTTTCTTT. This sequence encodes CASSQPGQKTGREAFF. This chain uses TRBV27 with TRBJ1-1; 7 nucleotides agree with TRBD1. V shed 5 bases and J 7 bases; nucleotides not matched to a gene: 16. CDR1 and CDR2 (germline): MNHEY, SMNVEV (reference sequence). The CDR3 consists of 16 residues.

This clonotype has only a few counts. The chain has TRBV6-2 or TRBV6-3 and TRBJ2-2; 10 bases agree with TRBD2. The ends lost 5 bases at V and 4 bases at J; junction bases unmatched: 4. The CDR3 has 15 amino acids. In germline, CDR1 is MNHEY, CDR2 SVGEGT. DNA for the CDR3: TGTGCCAGCAGTGCTAGCGGGGGAGGCACCGGGGAGCTGTTTTTT. The encoded protein is CASSASGGGTGELFF.

The V gene is TRBV19, the J gene TRBJ1-5; D may be TRBD1 (6 bases). Per the germline V gene, CDR1 is LNHDA and CDR2 is SQIVND (reference sequence). V lost 10 bases and J lost 2, with 15 bases in between. The CDR3 contains 14 residues. The CDR3 region is CAIGGGRGNQPQHF. Here the CDR3 DNA reads TGTGCCATTGGGGGGGGCCGTGGCAATCAGCCCCAGCATTTT.

This chain uses TRBV3-1 with TRBJ2-7, with D unclear. This CDR3 contains 15 residues. Germline V gene sequence: CDR1 LGHDT, CDR2 YNNKEL (reference sequence). Deletions cut 4 bases from V and 7 bases from J, with 20 bases between. Written as DNA, the CDR3 is TGTGCCAGCAGCCTAAATCTCCTAGACGCTCGGGAGCAGTACTTC. Its translation: CASSLNLLDAREQYF.

The rearrangement uses TRBV24-1 and TRBJ2-5; tentatively, D is TRBD1 or TRBD2 (5 bases each). The germline V gene encodes CDR1 KGHDR and CDR2 SFDVKD. With 4 bases removed from V and 7 bases from J, the gap between germline ends came to 9 bases. There are 12 residues in the CDR3. CDR3 sequence reads: CATSERGGTQYF. Written as DNA, the CDR3 is TGTGCCACCAGTGAGAGGGGTGGGACCCAGTACTTC.

This clonotype has only a few counts. The chain carries TRBV7-2 and TRBJ1-1; the D gene is possibly TRBD1 (5 bases). The V end lost 5 bases, the J end lost 6 bases, and 19 bases lay between the germline ends. Germline V lookup: CDR1 SGHTA, CDR2 FQGNSA. The CDR3 length is 15 residues. CDR3 nucleotide sequence: TGTGCCAGCAGCCGAGACGTTCGGCAGGGTGCTGAAGCTTTCTTT. Residues: CASSRDVRQGAEAFF.

The gene calls are TRBV6-1 and TRBJ2-5; unclear D gene. The CDR3 runs 14 residues. V dropped 6 bases and J dropped 4 bases, with 15 bases sitting between them. Germline V gives CDR1 MNHNS, CDR2 SASEGT. The CDR3 region is CASRLNDGGETQYF. The CDR3 DNA follows: TGTGCCAGCAGGTTGAATGACGGCGGAGAGACCCAGTACTTC.

This clonotype appeared a few times. The genes are TRBV7-2 and TRBJ2-3; no definite D call. The germline V gene encodes CDR1 SGHTA and CDR2 FQGNSA. This CDR3 has 14 amino acids. V lost 3 bases and J lost 4, with 11 bases in between. This CDR3 is CASSFADRADTQYF. The CDR3 DNA follows: TGTGCCAGCAGCTTTGCGGACCGGGCAGATACGCAGTATTTT.

The V and J genes are TRBV4-2 and TRBJ2-4; 9 positions agree with TRBD1. V lost 5 bases and J lost 9; bases outside the gene matches: 11. CDR1 is LGHNA, CDR2 YNFKEQ, per germline. The CDR3 extends over 15 amino acids. This CDR3 reads CASSWPGQGLAIQYF. Written as DNA, the CDR3 is TGTGCCAGCAGCTGGCCGGGACAGGGCTTGGCCATTCAGTACTTC.

In DNA, the CDR3 is TGTGCCAGCAGCTTCGGTCGGGGTAGGACCCGACTAGCGGGGGGGACTAGCACAGATACGCAGTATTTT. Encoded protein: CASSFGRGRTRLAGGTSTDTQYF. The chain combines TRBV7-2 with TRBJ2-3, with 14 bases matching TRBD2. V was clipped by 3 bases and J by 0 bases; unmatched bases: 20. The germline V gene encodes CDR1 SGHTA and CDR2 FQGNSA. The CDR3 runs to 23 residues.

The rearrangement joins TRBV28 to TRBJ1-5, with D perhaps TRBD1 (5 bases). Trimming took off 6 bases at V and 9 bases at J, with 12 bases between the two ends. The CDR3 covers 12 residues. The germline gives CDR1 MDHEN, CDR2 SYDVKM. The CDR3 DNA follows: TGTGCCAGCAGGGGGCAAGTGTGGCCCCAGCATTTT. Its protein product is CASRGQVWPQHF.